This T cell receptor beta chain emerged from a study of shared clonotypes between healthy human individuals. Whole-study findings and limits: Even with large depth, rarefaction showed that sorted-subset sequencing was incomplete.

The donor population consisted of healthy HIV-negative adults with no recent acute infections or vaccinations. Naive CD45RA+ and memory CD45RA-negative subsets were split from CD4+ cells. Turning to this clone: The antigen is undetermined.

Every immunoSEQ plate was one replicate of a subset's evenly spread DNA. TCRdb's copy holds only in-frame clones and misses some; the assay was immunoSEQ multiplex PCR. There are approximately 2.4 million clones in the sample; almost 96% occur only once, and about 0.13% lies in the top ten. V lost 4 bases and J lost 6; bases outside the gene matches: 4. Germline lookup yields CDR1 SGHRS and CDR2 YFSETQ. The CDR3 is made up of 13 amino acids. This sequence was found in a young man in good health. This chain connects TRBV5-1 to TRBJ2-7, with 10 bases that match TRBD2. The specimen sequenced was naive CD4+ T cells sorted from blood. As for subset: CD45RA+ positively selected. The DNA for the CDR3 is TGCGCCAGCAGCCTTTGGACTAGCGGCGAGCAGTACTTC. Its translation is CASSLWTSGEQYF.